The rows below give T cell receptor beta chains drawn from one sample of a study of patients and donors after allogeneic stem cell transplantation. Each CDR3 protein is one row after TCRdb ran MiXCR on the RT-PCR reads. The sample yields roughly 200,000 distinct CDR3 sequences, less than 45% seen once. Sequenced input: blood, either unsorted or a sorted T cell fraction (not recorded which). The receptors come from a human donor who was either an allogeneic HSCT recipient or a stem cell or donor lymphocyte infusion donor (not recorded which). It is not recorded whose cells these are; they may come from a transplant donor. Each CDR3 is given with its conserved first and last residue. A D gene is named only where the DNA matches it firmly. Part of the rows lack a size; the others show once, few, many or a class for expanded clones.

TRBJ2-7 | TRBV13 | NA | NA | TGTGCCAGCAGTGCAGGGGCGGGATCTTACGAGCAGTACTTC | CASSAGAGSYEQYF
TRBJ1-2 | TRBV28 | once | NA | TGTGCCAGCAGTCCCTCCTTTCCGGGTGGCTACACCTTC | CASSPSFPGGYTF
TRBJ2-1 | TRBV5-1 | NA | TRBD1 | TGCGCCAGCAGCTTGGAGACAGGGGTCGGCAATGAGCAGTTCTTC | CASSLETGVGNEQFF
TRBJ1-1 | TRBV11-1 | NA | NA | TGTGCCAGCAGCTCCCCCCGCCCCCCAGGCCATGGGACTGAAGCTTTCTTT | CASSSPRPPGHGTEAFF
TRBJ2-3 | TRBV7-3 | many | TRBD2 | TGTGCCAGCAGCCAGACTAGCGGGATGATTGCAGATACGCAGTATTTT | CASSQTSGMIADTQYF
TRBJ1-1 | TRBV7-2 | few | NA | TGTGCCAGCAGCGAGCGGGGAGGGAGGGTCACTGAAGCTTTCTTT | CASSERGGRVTEAFF
TRBJ2-6 | TRBV2 | NA | TRBD1 | TGTGCCAGCAGCTTCGACAGGGACTCTGGGGCCAACGTCCTGACTTTC | CASSFDRDSGANVLTF
TRBJ1-3 | TRBV7-9 | many | NA | TGTGCCAGCAGCTTAAGGTCGAGTATTGGTACTGACGGAAACACCATATATTTT | CASSLRSSIGTDGNTIYF
TRBJ2-1 | TRBV19 | NA | NA | TGTGCCAGTAGCGAGACACCCCGCAGCTATGAGCAGTTCTTC | CASSETPRSYEQFF
TRBJ2-5 | TRBV12-5 | few | NA | TGTGCTAGTGGTTTGAGCGGCCAAGAGACCCAGTACTTC | CASGLSGQETQYF
TRBJ2-5 | TRBV29-1 | NA | NA | TGCAGCGTTTTGGTTGGGGAGACCCAGTACTTC | CSVLVGETQYF
TRBJ2-1 | TRBV4-2 | once | TRBD1 | TGTGCCAGCAGCAATCGACAGGGGAGTTACAATGAGCAGTTCTTC | CASSNRQGSYNEQFF
TRBJ1-2 | TRBV7-2 | NA | TRBD1 | TGTGCCAGCAGCCCTAGTTCTGACAGGGGTGGCTACACCTTC | CASSPSSDRGGYTF
TRBJ1-2 | TRBV29-1 | NA | TRBD1 | TGCAGCGGAACAGGGGACTATGGCTACACCTTC | CSGTGDYGYTF
TRBJ2-5 | TRBV5-6 | few | TRBD1 | TGTGCCAGCAGCTTGACGCAGCCAGGACAGGGACAAGAGACCCAGTACTTC | CASSLTQPGQGQETQYF
TRBJ2-3 | TRBV29-1 | once | NA | TGCAGCGGTCGGATGGGAGATACGCAGTATTTT | CSGRMGDTQYF
TRBJ2-3 | TRBV20-1 | NA | NA | TGCAGTGCTAGAGATGGGGAAACAGATACGCAGTATTTT | CSARDGETDTQYF